The clone carrying this T cell receptor beta chain was seen a handful of times. As yet, its antigen is unknown. Each diagnosis drew on symptoms, thyroxine, TRAb, thyroid ultrasound and orbital computed tomography findings. The sample originates from a study of T cells in Graves' hyperthyroidism and ophthalmopathy. Findings and limits, study-wide: For ophthalmopathy, model prediction preceded onset by a median 6.5 months. Most thyroid-expanded clonotypes above 0.001 were also found in blood. Ophthalmopathy was separated from stable hyperthyroidism by a 13 V-J model.

V was clipped by 2 bases and J by 1 base, with 12 bases between them. The CDR3 consists of 17 residues. In germline, CDR1 is MGHDK, CDR2 SYGVNS. Researchers took RNA transcripts and amplified the TCR beta CDR3 regions from them. HTBI primers were used for first-round RT-PCR of the TCR CDR3. TCRdb reprocessed the multiplex PCR reads with MiXCR, giving one entry per CDR3 protein. This sample yields around 600,000 distinct CDR3 sequences, of which 45% are seen a single time; roughly 6.5% belongs to the top ten. This TCR came from an adult man with Graves' disease, either hyperthyroidism or ophthalmopathy (not recorded which). The sequenced sample was peripheral blood or thyroid tissue (not recorded which). The V call is TRBV25-1, the J call TRBJ2-6; D gene ambiguous. The CDR3 is CASSERMPSSGANVLTF. CDR3 in DNA: TGTGCCAGCAGTGAAAGGATGCCTTCGTCTGGGGCCAACGTCCTGACTTTC.